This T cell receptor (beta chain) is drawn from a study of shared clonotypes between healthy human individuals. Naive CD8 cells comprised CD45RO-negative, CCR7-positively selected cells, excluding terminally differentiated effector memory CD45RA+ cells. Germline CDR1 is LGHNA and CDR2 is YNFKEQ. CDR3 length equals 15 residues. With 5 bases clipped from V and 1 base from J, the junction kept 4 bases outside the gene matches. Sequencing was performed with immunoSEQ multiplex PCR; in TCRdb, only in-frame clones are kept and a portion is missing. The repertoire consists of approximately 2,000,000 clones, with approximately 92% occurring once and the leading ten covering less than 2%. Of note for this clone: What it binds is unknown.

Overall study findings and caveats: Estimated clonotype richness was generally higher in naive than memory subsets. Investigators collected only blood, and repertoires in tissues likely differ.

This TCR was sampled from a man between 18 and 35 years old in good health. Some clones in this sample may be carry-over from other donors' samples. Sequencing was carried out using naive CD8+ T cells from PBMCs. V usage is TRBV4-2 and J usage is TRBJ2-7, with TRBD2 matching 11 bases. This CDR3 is CASSEGLADSYEQYF. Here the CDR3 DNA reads TGTGCCAGCAGCGAGGGACTAGCGGATTCCTACGAGCAGTACTTC.